The TCR beta chain under discussion was sequenced for a study of T-cell reconstitution after alpha-beta-depleted transplantation in children. Researchers prepared the TCRbeta library using unique molecular identifiers, the study reports. TCRdb called the PCR reads again in MiXCR, with one record for every CDR3 protein. This sample has 700,000 to 950,000 distinct CDR3 sequences, with 15% to 20% found just once. Worth noting for this clonotype: The antigen is unknown.

Overall study results and limits: TCRbeta diversity was high at day 60 in some patients (a result of surviving recipient T cells and thymic progenitors). Roughly two months post-transplant, alpha-beta T cells reportedly originated from several hundred graft clones that had expanded. One year post-transplant, T-cell counts and diversity were largely derived from T cells produced anew.

Germline loops: CDR1 SGHTA, CDR2 FQGTGA. The CDR3 is made up of 15 amino acids. V lost 6 bases to trimming and J lost 2 bases, with 16 bases between them. The J gene is TRBJ2-5, the V gene TRBV7-3; possible D gene TRBD1, 5 bases. The sequenced sample was PBMCs, mostly from graft donor cells, obtained 360 days after TCRalphabeta/CD19-depleted stem cell transplant. This sequence was found in a male patient aged 10 to 17 who had a stem cell transplant for acute lymphoblastic leukemia, so the T cells may come from the graft donor. The CDR3 here is CASRYRTPFQETQYF. For the CDR3, the DNA is TGTGCCAGCAGATACAGGACACCTTTTCAAGAGACCCAGTACTTC.